These 5 T cell receptor beta chains were sequenced from one sample in a study of blood T cell repertoires in COVID-19. Here immunoSEQ multiplex PCR was the method, and the copy in TCRdb shows in-frame clones only, minus some. The sample yields about 180,000 clones, 80% to 90% seen once. The sequenced material came from PBMCs or T cells enriched from blood (not recorded which). The receptor set was obtained from a woman in her thirties or forties with acute COVID-19.

The rearrangement uses TRBV2 and TRBJ1-5, with 11 nucleotides matching TRBD1. V lost 6 bases to trimming and J lost 5 bases; unmatched junction nucleotides: 9. Per the germline V gene, CDR1 is SNHLY and CDR2 is FYNNEI. The CDR3 spans 16 residues. The CDR3 reads CASRRGDRGLDQPQHF. The CDR3 coding sequence is TGTGCCAGCAGACGTGGGGACAGGGGGTTAGATCAGCCCCAGCATTTT. The complete variable domain, with remaining parts taken from reference TRBV2 and TRBJ1-5, reads EPEVTQTPSHQVTQMGQEVILRCVPISNHLYFYWYRQILGQKVEFLVSFYNNEISEKSEIFDDQFSVERPDGSNFTLKIRSTKLEDSAMYFCASRRGDRGLDQPQHFGDGTRLSIL.

The chain uses TRBV7-9 and TRBJ1-4, with TRBD1 matching over 7 bases. The length of the CDR3 is 15 residues. The germline V gene encodes CDR1 SEHNR and CDR2 FQNEAQ (reference sequence). The trim removed 3 bases at V and 11 bases at J, leaving 12 bases unmatched. CDR3 sequence (DNA): TGTGCCAGCAGCTTCCGGGACAGCGTGTTCCCTAAACTGTTTTTT. Encoded protein: CASSFRDSVFPKLFF.

This chain links TRBV18 with TRBJ1-2; perhaps TRBD1 as D (6 bases). Trimming removed 4 bases from V and 8 bases from J, with 14 bases in between. CDR3 length equals 13 residues. Germline values: CDR1 KGHSH, CDR2 LQKENI. The CDR3 nucleotides are TGTGCCAGCTCACAGGGAACAGGGCTGGGCTACACCTTC. The encoded protein is CASSQGTGLGYTF.

This sequence joins TRBV13 and TRBJ2-5, with a tentative D call TRBD2 (6 bases). V lost 4 bases, J lost 5 bases, and 17 bases lay in between. Germline loops: CDR1 PRHDT, CDR2 FYEKMQ (reference sequence). This CDR3 region has 15 residues. Here the CDR3 reads CASSSSGLGRETQYF. For the CDR3, the DNA is TGTGCCAGCAGCTCGTCGGGACTGGGGAGGGAGACCCAGTACTTC. The full variable domain, rest sourced from reference TRBV13 and TRBJ2-5, is AAGVIQSPRHLIKEKRETATLKCYPIPRHDTVYWYQQGPGQDPQFLISFYEKMQSDKGSIPDRFSAQQFSDYHSELNMSSLELGDSALYFCASSSSGLGRETQYFGPGTRLLVL.

This chain joins TRBV19 and TRBJ2-2; 7 bases fit TRBD1. V shed 7 bases, J shed 1 base, and the junction held 6 bases outside the gene matches. Germline V gene sequence: CDR1 LNHDA, CDR2 SQIVND (reference sequence). There are 15 residues in the CDR3. The CDR3 DNA reads as TGTGCCAGTATGGCCGGGACAGTGAACACCGGGGAGCTGTTTTTT. It translates to CASMAGTVNTGELFF.